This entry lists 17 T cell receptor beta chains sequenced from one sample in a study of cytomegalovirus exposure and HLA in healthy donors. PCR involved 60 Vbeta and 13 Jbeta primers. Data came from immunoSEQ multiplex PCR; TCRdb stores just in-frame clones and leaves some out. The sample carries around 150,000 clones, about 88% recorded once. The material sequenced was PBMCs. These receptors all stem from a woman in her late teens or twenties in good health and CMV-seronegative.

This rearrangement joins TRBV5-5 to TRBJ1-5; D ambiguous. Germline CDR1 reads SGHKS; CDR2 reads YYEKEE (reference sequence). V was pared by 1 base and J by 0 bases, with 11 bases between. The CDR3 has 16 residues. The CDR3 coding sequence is TGTGCCAGCAGCTTGATGACACCTTATAGCAATCAGCCCCAGCATTTT. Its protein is CASSLMTPYSNQPQHF.

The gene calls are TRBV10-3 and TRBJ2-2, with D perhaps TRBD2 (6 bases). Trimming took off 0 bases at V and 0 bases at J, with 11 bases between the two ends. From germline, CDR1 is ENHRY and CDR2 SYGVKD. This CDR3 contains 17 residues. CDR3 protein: CAISESPGASNTGELFF. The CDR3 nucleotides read TGTGCCATCAGTGAGTCTCCGGGAGCTTCGAACACCGGGGAGCTGTTTTTT.

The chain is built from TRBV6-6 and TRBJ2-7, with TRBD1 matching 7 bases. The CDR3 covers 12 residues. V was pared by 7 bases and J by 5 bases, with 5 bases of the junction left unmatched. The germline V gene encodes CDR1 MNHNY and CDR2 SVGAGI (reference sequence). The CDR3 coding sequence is TGTGCCAGCACCTCGGACAGGCACGAGCAGTACTTC. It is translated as CASTSDRHEQYF.

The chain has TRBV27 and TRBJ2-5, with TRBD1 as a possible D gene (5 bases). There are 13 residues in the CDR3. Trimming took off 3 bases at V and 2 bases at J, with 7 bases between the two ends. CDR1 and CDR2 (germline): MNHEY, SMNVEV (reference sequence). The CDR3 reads CASSFRDQETQYF. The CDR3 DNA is TGTGCCAGCAGTTTCAGGGATCAAGAGACCCAGTACTTC.

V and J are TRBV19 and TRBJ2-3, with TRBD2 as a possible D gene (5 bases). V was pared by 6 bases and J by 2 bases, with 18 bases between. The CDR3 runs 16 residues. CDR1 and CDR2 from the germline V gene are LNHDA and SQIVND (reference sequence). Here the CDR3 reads CASSIDRGSLTDTQYF. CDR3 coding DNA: TGTGCCAGTAGCATCGATCGGGGTTCCCTCACAGATACGCAGTATTTT.

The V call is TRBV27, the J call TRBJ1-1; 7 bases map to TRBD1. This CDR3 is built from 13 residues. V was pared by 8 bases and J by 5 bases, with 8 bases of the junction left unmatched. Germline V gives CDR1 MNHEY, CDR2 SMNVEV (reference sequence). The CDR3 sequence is CASGLSGGTEAFF. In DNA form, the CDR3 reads TGTGCCAGCGGCCTTTCAGGGGGAACTGAAGCTTTCTTT.

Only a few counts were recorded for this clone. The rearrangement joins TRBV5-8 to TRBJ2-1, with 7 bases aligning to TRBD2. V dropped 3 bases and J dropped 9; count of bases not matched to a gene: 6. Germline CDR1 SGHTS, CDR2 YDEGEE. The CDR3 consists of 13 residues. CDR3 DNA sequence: TGTGCCAGCAGCTCACTAGCGCTGGGTGAGCAGTTCTTC. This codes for CASSSLALGEQFF.

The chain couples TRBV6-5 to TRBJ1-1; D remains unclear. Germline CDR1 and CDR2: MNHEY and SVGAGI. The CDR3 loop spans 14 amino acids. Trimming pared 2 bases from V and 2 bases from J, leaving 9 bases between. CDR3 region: CASSYRVANTEAFF. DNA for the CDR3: TGTGCCAGCAGTTACCGGGTCGCCAACACTGAAGCTTTCTTT.

The CDR3 reads CASSLWTGGRETQYF. The DNA for the CDR3 is TGCGCCAGCAGCCTCTGGACAGGGGGAAGAGAGACCCAGTACTTC. The J gene is TRBJ2-5, the V gene TRBV5-1, with 10 nucleotides matching TRBD1. Trimming removed 4 bases from V and 4 bases from J; junction bases left unmatched: 7. In germline, CDR1 is SGHRS, CDR2 YFSETQ. CDR3 length: 15 residues.

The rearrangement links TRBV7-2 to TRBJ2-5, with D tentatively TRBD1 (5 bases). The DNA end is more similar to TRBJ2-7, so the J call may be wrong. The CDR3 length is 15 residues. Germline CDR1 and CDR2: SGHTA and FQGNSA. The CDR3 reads CASSFLGRVGYEQYF. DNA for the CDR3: TGTGCCAGCAGCTTTCTCGGCAGGGTCGGATACGAGCAGTACTTC.

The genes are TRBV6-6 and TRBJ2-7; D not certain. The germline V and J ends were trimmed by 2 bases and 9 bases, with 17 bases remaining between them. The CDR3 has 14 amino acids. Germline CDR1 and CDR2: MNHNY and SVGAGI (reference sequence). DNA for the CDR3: TGTGCCAGCAGTTACGGGCTTCCCTCCTCCGGGCAGTACTTC. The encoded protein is CASSYGLPSSGQYF.

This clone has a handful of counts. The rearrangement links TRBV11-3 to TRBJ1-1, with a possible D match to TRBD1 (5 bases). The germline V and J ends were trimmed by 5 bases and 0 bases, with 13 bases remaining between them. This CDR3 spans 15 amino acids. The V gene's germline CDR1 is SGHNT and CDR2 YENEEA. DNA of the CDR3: TGTGCCAGCAGCCCGCAACAGGACATGAACACTGAAGCTTTCTTT. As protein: CASSPQQDMNTEAFF.

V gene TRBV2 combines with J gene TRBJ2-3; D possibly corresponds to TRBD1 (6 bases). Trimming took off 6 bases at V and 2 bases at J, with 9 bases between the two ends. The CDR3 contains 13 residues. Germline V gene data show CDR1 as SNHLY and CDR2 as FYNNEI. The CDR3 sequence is CASSRGFTDTQYF. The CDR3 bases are TGTGCCAGCAGCAGGGGATTCACAGATACGCAGTATTTT.

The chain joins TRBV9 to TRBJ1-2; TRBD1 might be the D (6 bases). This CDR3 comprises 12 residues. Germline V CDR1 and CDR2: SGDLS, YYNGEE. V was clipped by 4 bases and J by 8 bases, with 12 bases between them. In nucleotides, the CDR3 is TGTGCCAGCAGCTCCAGCAGGGGAGGCTACACCTTC. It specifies CASSSSRGGYTF.

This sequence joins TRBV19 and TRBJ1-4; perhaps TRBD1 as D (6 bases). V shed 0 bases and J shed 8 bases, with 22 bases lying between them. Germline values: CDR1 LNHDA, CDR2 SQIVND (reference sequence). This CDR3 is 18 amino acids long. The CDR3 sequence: CASSIDVAGAPLLEKLFF. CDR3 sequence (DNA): TGTGCCAGTAGTATAGATGTGGCAGGGGCGCCGTTATTAGAAAAACTGTTTTTT.

CDR3: CASSLVADNEQFF. In DNA form, the CDR3 reads TGCGCCAGCAGCTTGGTGGCTGACAATGAGCAGTTCTTC. This sequence joins TRBV5-1 and TRBJ2-1; D is unresolved. The CDR3 contains 13 residues. The V end was cut by 0 bases, the J end by 5 bases, with 6 bases between. Germline lookup yields CDR1 SGHRS and CDR2 YFSETQ.

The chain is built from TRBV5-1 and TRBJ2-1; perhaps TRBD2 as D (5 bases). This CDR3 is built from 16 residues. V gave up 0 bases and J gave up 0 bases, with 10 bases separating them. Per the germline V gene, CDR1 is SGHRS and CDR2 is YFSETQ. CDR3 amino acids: CASSLGGRSSYNEQFF. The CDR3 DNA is TGCGCCAGCAGCTTGGGAGGGAGAAGCTCCTACAATGAGCAGTTCTTC.